Shown below are 27 T cell receptor beta chains from a single sample sequenced in a study of T cells expressing NK-cell markers (dated by TCRdb to about 2020). Libraries came from 5' RACE. For sequencing, an Illumina HiSeq 2000 was employed. The reads were reprocessed in TCRdb, with one entry per CDR3 protein sequence and no accompanying DNA. The table held for this sample gives about 550,000 distinct CDR3 sequences. Less than 4.5% of the sample belongs to the ten largest clones. Input material: blood T cells: a sorted CD56 or NKG2C T cell subset, CD4+ or CD8+ T cells, or bulk PBMC T cells (not recorded which). The source of these receptors is a man aged 18-30 years in good health. Donor details come from another sample of the same person, matched by shared clones.

The chain recombines TRBV11-2 with TRBJ2-1. The CDR3 sequence is 16 residues long. Germline V gene lookup returns CDR1 SGHAT and CDR2 FQNNGV. CDR3 protein: CASSLGRHSSYNEQFF. Full variable domain (missing parts from reference TRBV11-2 and TRBJ2-1): EAGVAQSPRYKIIEKRQSVAFWCNPISGHATLYWYQQILGQGPKLLIQFQNNGVVDDSQLPKDRFSAERLKGVDSTLKIQPAKLEDSAVYLCASSLGRHSSYNEQFFGPGTRLTVL.

The chain employs TRBV29-1 and TRBJ2-7; TCRdb's D call of TRBD1 is untestable without DNA. The CDR3 covers 14 residues. Germline V CDR1 and CDR2: SQVTM, ANQGSEA. The CDR3 sequence: CSARGQAGTYEQYF.

The J gene is TRBJ1-2, the V gene TRBV11-2; no DNA is available, so the TRBD1 call from TCRdb remains unchecked. Germline V CDR1 and CDR2: SGHAT, FQNNGV. The CDR3 spans 15 residues. CDR3 loop: CASSLTTTPNYGYTF.

This chain uses TRBV12-3 or TRBV12-4 with TRBJ2-1; absent DNA, TCRdb's TRBD2 call cannot be checked. This CDR3 contains 17 residues. CDR3 loop: CASLPRGLAGGNNEQFF.

The V and J genes are TRBV20-1 and TRBJ2-2; the TCRdb call, TRBD1, lacks DNA for checking. The CDR3 is made up of 15 amino acids. CDR1 is DFQATT, CDR2 SNEGSKA, per germline (reference sequence). The CDR3 loop is CSARDSGTRTGELFF.

V and J are TRBV27 and TRBJ1-5; TCRdb names TRBD1, which stays unverified in the absence of DNA. Germline CDR1 is MNHEY and CDR2 is SMNVEV (reference sequence). The CDR3 loop spans 14 amino acids. This chain's CDR3 is CASSREGVGQPQHF.

The J gene is TRBJ2-7, the V gene TRBV5-8. The CDR3 loop spans 15 amino acids. Germline V gene sequence: CDR1 SGHTS, CDR2 YDEGEE. CDR3 protein: CASSVWTGGSYEQYF.

The rearrangement uses TRBV2 and TRBJ2-1; with no DNA, the TCRdb D assignment of TRBD1 cannot be verified. Germline CDR1 is SNHLY and CDR2 is FYNNEI. The CDR3 covers 17 residues. CDR3 region: CASSEAAGVQGYNEQFF.

The chain couples TRBV11-2 to TRBJ2-3; the D gene TCRdb calls, TRBD1, cannot be checked with no DNA. CDR1 SGHAT and CDR2 FQNNGV come from the germline V gene. This CDR3 comprises 16 residues. This CDR3 is CASSLEGASSTDTQYF.

J is TRBJ2-1 and V is TRBV7-9. CDR3 length equals 11 residues. Per the germline V gene, CDR1 is SEHNR and CDR2 is FQNEAQ (reference sequence). The CDR3 loop reads CASRYQNEQFF.

The chain uses TRBV9 and TRBJ2-3; TCRdb's D call, TRBD1, is unchecked because there is no DNA. The CDR3 extends over 18 amino acids. The germline CDR1 and CDR2 sequences are SGDLS and YYNGEE. The CDR3 here is CASSAPGQSFTSTDTQYF.

The chain is built from TRBV10-3 and TRBJ2-7. The CDR3 consists of 15 residues. CDR1 is ENHRY, CDR2 SYGVKD, per germline. CDR3 protein: CAISDLSVGPYEQYF.

The chain carries TRBV4-2 and TRBJ2-5; with no DNA, the TCRdb D assignment of TRBD1 cannot be verified. The CDR3 contains 17 residues. CDR1 is LGHNA and CDR2 is YNFKEQ in the germline V gene. The CDR3 loop is CASSQASRDRGGETQYF.

The CDR3 spells CSVGQRYAYEQYF. The chain employs TRBV29-1 and TRBJ2-7; as DNA is missing, the TRBD2 call by TCRdb cannot be tested. The CDR3 is 13 amino acids. The germline gives CDR1 SQVTM, CDR2 ANQGSEA.

The chain couples TRBV20-1 to TRBJ2-7; TCRdb calls TRBD1, which cannot be checked without DNA. The CDR3 totals 16 residues. Germline loops: CDR1 DFQATT, CDR2 SNEGSKA (reference sequence). This CDR3 is CSAGEGGQGASYEQYF.

The chain uses TRBV29-1 and TRBJ2-2; the D gene TCRdb calls, TRBD2, cannot be checked with no DNA. Germline CDR1 SQVTM, CDR2 ANQGSEA. CDR3 length: 15 amino acids. CDR3 residues: CSVKIAGPPAGELFF.

The rearrangement links TRBV6-2 or TRBV6-3 to TRBJ2-1; TCRdb picks TRBD1, but there is no DNA to check that call. The CDR3 is 14 amino acids. Germline V gene sequence: CDR1 MNHEY, CDR2 SVGEGT. CDR3 loop: CASSPRQEYNEQFF.

The V and J genes are TRBV28 and TRBJ2-4. The CDR3 is made up of 16 amino acids. Germline V gene sequence: CDR1 MDHEN, CDR2 SYDVKM. The CDR3 protein is CASSPRRSAAKNIQYF.

The CDR3: CSAMTGGSNQPQHF. The V gene is TRBV20-1, the J gene TRBJ1-5; TCRdb selects TRBD1, and the lack of DNA leaves this call unchecked. The CDR3 length is 14 residues. Germline V gene data show CDR1 as DFQATT and CDR2 as SNEGSKA (reference sequence).

CDR3 protein: CASSQDLQRSRAFF. The V gene is TRBV3-1, the J gene TRBJ1-1. The CDR3 has 14 amino acids. Germline-derived CDR1 and CDR2 are LGHDT and YNNKEL (reference sequence).

The chain combines TRBV4-1 with TRBJ1-1; TCRdb reports TRBD1, a call that lacks DNA to check it against. Germline V gene data show CDR1 as MGHRA and CDR2 as YSYEKL. The CDR3 contains 13 residues. CDR3 sequence reads: CASSGTTETKAFF.

V is TRBV28 and J is TRBJ2-3; there is no DNA to check the TCRdb D call of TRBD1. In germline, CDR1 is MDHEN, CDR2 SYDVKM. The CDR3 loop spans 17 amino acids. CDR3 region: CASSLGQGVKRTDTQYF.

The chain has TRBV3-1 and TRBJ2-1. CDR3 size: 15 residues. Germline loops: CDR1 LGHDT, CDR2 YNNKEL (reference sequence). CDR3 loop: CASSQDSSSYNEQFF.

The gene calls are TRBV4-3 and TRBJ2-7; without DNA, the TCRdb call of TRBD1 cannot be checked. This CDR3 contains 15 residues. The germline gives CDR1 LGHNA, CDR2 YSLEER. CDR3 sequence: CASSRGQGSAYEQYF.

This chain joins TRBV14 and TRBJ2-1; without DNA, the TCRdb call of TRBD1 cannot be checked. Germline V lookup: CDR1 SGHDN, CDR2 FVKESK. The CDR3 length is 17 residues. CDR3 sequence: CASSKRTGSISYNEQFF.

The rearrangement joins TRBV4-1 to TRBJ2-1; TCRdb indicates TRBD2, and absent DNA this call remains unverified. The CDR3 extends over 16 amino acids. Germline V gives CDR1 MGHRA, CDR2 YSYEKL. CDR3: CASRTMPAGGYNEQFF.

The chain carries TRBV12-3 or TRBV12-4 and TRBJ2-1. This CDR3 comprises 14 residues. The CDR3 region is CASSLSQPYNEQFF.